Each of the 26 T cell receptor beta chains below was sequenced from the same sample in a study of cytomegalovirus exposure and HLA in healthy donors. Researchers ran the PCR with 60 Vbeta and 13 Jbeta primers. Sequencing was performed with immunoSEQ multiplex PCR; in TCRdb, only in-frame clones are kept and a portion is missing. The table records 100,000 to 150,000 clones, 70% to 85% of them present only once. Specimen: PBMCs. These receptors all stem from a woman aged 55-69 years in good health and CMV-seropositive.

This chain uses TRBV7-9 with TRBJ2-1; the D is unclear. The CDR3 has 15 amino acids. Trimming pared 4 bases from V and 2 bases from J, leaving 12 bases between. The germline gives CDR1 SEHNR, CDR2 FQNEAQ (reference sequence). CDR3 DNA sequence: TGTGCCAGCAGCTCCGGTGGGCCCACCTACAATGAGCAGTTCTTC. It encodes CASSSGGPTYNEQFF. Looking up the rest from reference TRBV7-9 and TRBJ2-1 gives the full variable domain: DTGVSQNPRHKITKRGQNVTFRCDPISEHNRLYWYRQTLGQGPEFLTYFQNEAQLEKSRLLSDRFSAERPKGSFSTLEIQRTEQGDSAMYLCASSSGGPTYNEQFFGPGTRLTVL.

The V gene is TRBV9, the J gene TRBJ1-1; maybe TRBD1 (5 bases). The CDR3 spans 15 residues. Germline V gene sequence: CDR1 SGDLS, CDR2 YYNGEE. V was clipped by 3 bases and J by 4 bases, with 16 bases between them. Written as DNA, the CDR3 is TGTGCCAGCAGCGCCGCGCAGGGATTGGGCACTGAAGCTTTCTTT. Translated, it gives CASSAAQGLGTEAFF.

V usage is TRBV5-6 and J usage is TRBJ2-1; 9 nucleotides line up with TRBD1. This CDR3 comprises 14 residues. V was clipped by 5 bases and J by 4 bases; unmatched bases: 4. Germline V gene sequence: CDR1 SGHDT, CDR2 YYEEEE. The CDR3 sequence is CASSYGTGYNEQFF. The CDR3 bases are TGTGCCAGCAGTTACGGGACAGGGTACAATGAGCAGTTCTTC.

This clone was picked up a small number of times. The chain links TRBV7-9 to TRBJ2-1; 9 positions agree with TRBD2. Germline-derived CDR1 and CDR2 are SEHNR and FQNEAQ (reference sequence). V lost 1 base and J lost 7; bases outside the gene matches: 5. The CDR3 has 15 residues. This CDR3 is CASSLVSGGGNEQFF. In nucleotides, the CDR3 is TGTGCCAGCAGCTTAGTTAGCGGGGGAGGGAATGAGCAGTTCTTC.

This clone was detected a few times. V gene TRBV6-5 combines with J gene TRBJ1-3; 8 bases match TRBD1. V shed 7 bases and J 1 base; nucleotides not matched to a gene: 6. The CDR3 consists of 15 residues. Looked up from germline, CDR1 is MNHEY and CDR2 is SVGAGI. CDR3 sequence reads: CASTPTGDSGNTIYF. In DNA form, the CDR3 reads TGTGCCAGCACCCCGACAGGGGATTCTGGAAACACCATATATTTT.

The rearrangement uses TRBV15 and TRBJ2-3; 12 bases line up with TRBD2. The germline V gene encodes CDR1 LNHNV and CDR2 YYDKDF (reference sequence). Trimming removed 0 bases from V and 0 bases from J; junction bases left unmatched: 4. The CDR3 contains 18 residues. The CDR3 loop reads CATSREAGLAGSTDTQYF. The CDR3 nucleotides are TGTGCCACCAGCAGAGAGGCCGGACTAGCGGGAAGCACAGATACGCAGTATTTT.

This clone was seen a handful of times. The V and J genes are TRBV5-1 and TRBJ2-4; D may be TRBD1 (5 bases). CDR1 and CDR2 (germline): SGHRS, YFSETQ. The V end was cut by 0 bases, the J end by 4 bases, with 11 bases between. This CDR3 comprises 15 residues. In DNA, the CDR3 is TGCGCCAGCAGCTTGGGTGGCAGGGAAAAAAACATTCAGTACTTC. It encodes CASSLGGREKNIQYF.

This clone was counted a few times. This chain uses TRBV9 with TRBJ1-3; TRBD1 agrees at 7 bases. This CDR3 has 18 amino acids. J was trimmed by 0 bases and V by 4 bases; bases with no gene match: 13. CDR1 is SGDLS and CDR2 is YYNGEE in the germline V gene. CDR3 sequence (DNA): TGTGCCAGCAGCCCTCCTTGGGGGAGACAGGGCTCTGGAAACACCATATATTTT. It translates to CASSPPWGRQGSGNTIYF.

The V call is TRBV7-9, the J call TRBJ1-4; 7 nucleotides agree with TRBD1. The V and J ends lost 5 bases and 9 bases, in that order; junction bases with no gene match: 6. CDR1 is SEHNR, CDR2 FQNEAQ, per germline (reference sequence). The CDR3 is 13 residues long. The CDR3 spells CASSRGDRQKLFF. The CDR3 coding sequence is TGTGCCAGCAGCCGTGGGGACAGACAAAAACTGTTTTTT.

In its sample, this clone was seen once. The identical CDR3 is also encoded by other nucleotide sequences in the sample. The chain joins TRBV19 to TRBJ1-5; 9 bases are a match to TRBD1. Germline assignment: CDR1 LNHDA and CDR2 SQIVND (reference sequence). V shed 3 bases, J shed 7 bases, and the junction held 4 bases outside the gene matches. The CDR3 spans 14 residues. As DNA, the CDR3 is TGTGCCAGTAGTATCGGGACAGGGAACCAGCCCCAGCATTTT. Residues: CASSIGTGNQPQHF.

In the case of this clone: In the same sample, other DNA sequences code for this CDR3. The genes are TRBV5-1 and TRBJ1-2, with D unresolved. This CDR3 has 13 residues. V lost 0 bases and J lost 7, with 10 bases in between. Per germline, CDR1 SGHRS and CDR2 YFSETQ. CDR3 nucleotides: TGCGCCAGCAGCTTGGCTGGGGAGGGTGGCTACACCTTC. Residues: CASSLAGEGGYTF.

The gene calls are TRBV10-2 and TRBJ2-7; D gene unclear. Germline CDR1 WSHSY, CDR2 SAAADI. The CDR3 length is 16 residues. The germline V and J ends were trimmed by 1 base and 2 bases, with 15 bases remaining between them. The CDR3 bases are TGCGCCAGCAGTGAGTTTGGTCCAGTCTTGGCCTACGAGCAGTACTTC. Its protein is CASSEFGPVLAYEQYF.

The V call is TRBV2, the J call TRBJ1-6; D unresolved. This CDR3 has 14 residues. The V end was cut by 6 bases, the J end by 9 bases, with 15 bases between. CDR1 SNHLY and CDR2 FYNNEI come from the germline V gene. The CDR3 DNA follows: TGTGCCAGCAGGGGCGGGTTGGCTTTTTCACCCCTCCACTTT. This translates into CASRGGLAFSPLHF.

In this sample, this clone turned up once. The CDR3 is CASSRDLGPSGELFF. CDR3 DNA sequence: TGTGCCAGCAGCCGAGATCTGGGGCCCTCCGGGGAGCTGTTTTTT. This chain connects TRBV4-2 to TRBJ2-2; D might be TRBD1 (5 bases). The ends were cut back, 4 bases at V and 6 bases at J, with 15 bases in the middle. The CDR3 is 15 amino acids. The V gene's germline CDR1 is LGHNA and CDR2 YNFKEQ.

The chain couples TRBV7-3 to TRBJ1-2, with 8 bases lining up with TRBD1. CDR1 and CDR2 from the germline V gene are SGHTA and FQGTGA. Trimming removed 5 bases from V and 4 bases from J; junction bases left unmatched: 9. The CDR3 has 15 amino acids. The CDR3 DNA reads as TGTGCCAGCAGCAGGGAGGGACAGGCTCTCTATGGCTACACCTTC. Its translation: CASSREGQALYGYTF.

This chain connects TRBV9 to TRBJ2-5; 8 nucleotides match TRBD2. Germline V gene lookup returns CDR1 SGDLS and CDR2 YYNGEE. J gave up 5 bases and V 3 bases, and 3 bases lay outside the gene matches. This CDR3 has 13 residues. The CDR3 DNA is TGTGCCAGCAGCGCGGGGGGGCTGGAGACCCAGTACTTC. Translated: CASSAGGLETQYF.

Points on this clone: Its ends do not fully match the called genes, so a read error is possible. The chain couples TRBV6-1 to TRBJ1-5, with a tentative D call TRBD1 (5 bases). The CDR3 is 16 residues long. CDR1 is MNHNS and CDR2 is SASEGT in the germline V gene. The CDR3 nucleotides read TGTGCCATCAGTGAGTCCGGAGGGGCGCGCAATCAGCCCCAGCATTTT. It translates to CAISESGGARNQPQHF.

This chain uses TRBV4-1 with TRBJ2-7; D uncertain. Germline V gene lookup returns CDR1 MGHRA and CDR2 YSYEKL. The CDR3 spans 15 residues. Deletions cut 4 bases from V and 2 bases from J, with 15 bases between. CDR3 bases: TGCGCCAGCAGCCCCCCCGGGTTAAGCCCCTACGAGCAGTACTTC. It translates to CASSPPGLSPYEQYF.

CDR3 loop: CASSWGGGGDTQYF. CDR3 in DNA: TGTGCCAGCAGTTGGGGCGGGGGAGGAGATACGCAGTATTTT. The chain couples TRBV6-5 to TRBJ2-3, with 7 bases lining up with TRBD2. The CDR3 is made up of 14 amino acids. V was clipped by 4 bases and J by 5 bases; unmatched bases: 6. The V gene's germline CDR1 is MNHEY and CDR2 SVGAGI.

The chain recombines TRBV10-3 with TRBJ1-6; D perhaps matches TRBD1 (5 bases). The CDR3 runs to 14 residues. The V and J ends lost 4 bases and 3 bases respectively, with 7 bases between them. From germline, CDR1 is ENHRY and CDR2 SYGVKD. CDR3 sequence reads: CAISGGVYNSPLHF. The CDR3 region has the DNA TGTGCCATCAGTGGGGGGGTCTATAATTCACCCCTCCACTTT.

V usage is TRBV11-2 and J usage is TRBJ1-2; TRBD1 might be the D (6 bases). Trimming shortened V by 1 base and J by 7 bases, and 25 bases separated the two germline ends. The CDR3 has 18 amino acids. CDR1 and CDR2 from the germline V gene are SGHAT and FQNNGV. As DNA, the CDR3 is TGTGCCAGCAGCTTAGGGCTGTTGTGGGATGGACAGAGGCCTGGCTACACCTTC. As protein: CASSLGLLWDGQRPGYTF.

The rearrangement links TRBV7-2 to TRBJ2-3; possible D gene TRBD2, 5 bases. This CDR3 is 13 amino acids long. CDR1 and CDR2 from the germline V gene are SGHTA and FQGNSA. Trimming took 7 bases from V and 6 from J, leaving 14 bases between them. CDR3 DNA: TGTGCCAGCACCTCGAATCCGGGGGATACGCAGTATTTT. Protein: CASTSNPGDTQYF.

This chain joins TRBV9 and TRBJ1-1; 7 bases are a match to TRBD1. The CDR3 is made up of 15 amino acids. The V segment lost 3 bases and the J segment 1 base; nucleotides outside the gene matches: 6. In germline, CDR1 is SGDLS, CDR2 YYNGEE. DNA for the CDR3: TGTGCCAGCAGCGGTGCCGGGACAGCGAACACTGAAGCTTTCTTT. Protein sequence: CASSGAGTANTEAFF. The full variable domain, with the rest looked up from reference TRBV9 and TRBJ1-1, is DSGVTQTPKHLITATGQRVTLRCSPRSGDLSVYWYQQSLDQGLQFLIQYYNGEERAKGNILERFSAQQFPDLHSELNLSSLELGDSALYFCASSGAGTANTEAFFGQGTRLTVV.

This clone has a handful of counts. V gene TRBV7-8 combines with J gene TRBJ1-3; perhaps TRBD1 as D (6 bases). Germline loops: CDR1 SGHVS, CDR2 FQNEAQ. Deletions cut 4 bases from V and 3 bases from J, with 19 bases between. The CDR3 loop spans 17 amino acids. CDR3 loop: CASSSITGGALGNTIYF. In DNA form, the CDR3 reads TGTGCCAGCAGCTCCATCACCGGGGGGGCGCTTGGAAACACCATATATTTT.

The chain uses TRBV25-1 and TRBJ2-7; 10 nucleotides align to TRBD2. The length of the CDR3 is 15 residues. The V segment lost 3 bases and the J segment 2 bases; nucleotides outside the gene matches: 4. Germline V gene data show CDR1 as MGHDK and CDR2 as SYGVNS. CDR3 region: CASSDQAGGTYEQYF. DNA of the CDR3: TGTGCCAGCAGTGACCAAGCGGGGGGGACCTACGAGCAGTACTTC.

The chain recombines TRBV5-1 with TRBJ1-2, with D tentatively TRBD1 (5 bases). The germline V and J ends were trimmed by 0 bases and 7 bases, with 16 bases remaining between them. In germline, CDR1 is SGHRS, CDR2 YFSETQ. The length of the CDR3 is 15 residues. The CDR3 sequence is CASSLETNKGAGYTF. The CDR3 DNA sequence: TGCGCCAGCAGCTTGGAGACAAACAAAGGGGCTGGCTACACCTTC.